This entry lists 8 T cell receptor beta chains sequenced from one sample in a study of beta chain features in type 1 diabetes. The sequenced template was cDNA made from the entire isolated RNA. Some clones are missing from TCRdb's copy, which holds only in-frame ones; the method was immunoSEQ multiplex PCR. The sample contains just over 150,000 clones, 11% of which appear only once. Sequences were obtained from central memory CD4+ T cells from blood. The receptors were sampled from a man between 18 and 35 years old in good health.

This clone was counted a few times. CDR3 region: CASRTGVLSGYTF. CDR3 sequence (DNA): TGTGCCAGCAGGACAGGGGTTCTCTCTGGCTACACCTTC. V is TRBV2 and J is TRBJ1-2; 8 bases are shared with TRBD1. The germline V gene has CDR1 SNHLY and CDR2 FYNNEI. The CDR3 totals 13 residues. J was trimmed by 7 bases and V by 6 bases; bases with no gene match: 7.

This rearrangement joins TRBV4-2 to TRBJ2-3; TRBD2 agrees at 10 bases. Germline trimming cut 0 bases from V and 0 bases from J; bases unmatched to any gene: 6. Germline V gene lookup returns CDR1 LGHNA and CDR2 YNFKEQ. This CDR3 has 18 residues. The CDR3 DNA is TGTGCCAGCAGCCAAGAACCATCAGCGGGAGGGAGCACAGATACGCAGTATTTT. This gives the protein CASSQEPSAGGSTDTQYF.

The chain couples TRBV27 to TRBJ1-1; D ambiguous. Between the trimmed V and J ends, which lost 6 bases and 1 base, there was a span of 18 bases. This CDR3 comprises 16 residues. Germline V gives CDR1 MNHEY, CDR2 SMNVEV (reference sequence). CDR3 sequence reads: CASSRQVGVGNTEAFF. The CDR3 DNA reads as TGTGCCAGCAGCCGTCAGGTTGGCGTGGGGAACACTGAAGCTTTCTTT.

The rearrangement joins TRBV7-2 to TRBJ2-3, with D unresolved. The germline V gene has CDR1 SGHTA and CDR2 FQGNSA. Trimming removed 3 bases from V and 5 bases from J, with 9 bases in between. This CDR3 has 13 residues. Here the CDR3 reads CASSLSSRDTQYF. In DNA form, the CDR3 reads TGTGCCAGCAGCTTGTCGTCCCGAGATACGCAGTATTTT.

The table lists this clone with a few counts. The chain is built from TRBV29-1 and TRBJ2-3; D ambiguous. CDR1 and CDR2 from the germline V gene are SQVTM and ANQGSEA. Trimming left V 4 bases short and J 4 bases short, with 15 bases between. CDR3 length: 14 amino acids. The CDR3 reads CSVAFFGVPDTQYF. The CDR3 DNA sequence: TGCAGCGTTGCCTTCTTTGGCGTCCCAGATACGCAGTATTTT.

This clone was recorded a few times. CDR3 sequence (DNA): TGTGCCAGCAGTGACGGACAGGAACGTTCACCCCTCCACTTT. It specifies CASSDGQERSPLHF. The chain recombines TRBV2 with TRBJ1-6; 7 bases align to TRBD1. CDR1 and CDR2 (germline): SNHLY, FYNNEI. J gave up 9 bases and V 3 bases, and 5 bases lay outside the gene matches. The CDR3 loop spans 14 amino acids.

V is TRBV11-1 and J is TRBJ2-5; TRBD2 might be the D (6 bases). The CDR3 contains 12 residues. The V gene lost 4 bases and the J gene lost 3 bases, with 6 bases spanning the gap. The germline gives CDR1 SGHAT, CDR2 FQDESV (reference sequence). In nucleotides, the CDR3 is TGTGCCAGCAGCTCGGGAGAAGAGACCCAGTACTTC. Its translation is CASSSGEETQYF.

This sequence joins TRBV28 and TRBJ2-7; D is undetermined. Germline V gene sequence: CDR1 MDHEN, CDR2 SYDVKM. This CDR3 comprises 13 residues. Trimming took 3 bases from V and 5 from J, leaving 11 bases between them. The CDR3: CASSLEGGNEQYF. In DNA, the CDR3 is TGTGCCAGCAGTTTGGAAGGCGGTAACGAGCAGTACTTC.